What follows is one T cell receptor (beta chain) and its context. What antigen it recognizes has not been identified. It has no much larger one-base neighbor in the sample; base qualities were not kept. The CDR1 and CDR2 encoded by the germline V gene (reference sequence) are MNHEY and SMNVEV. From cysteine to phenylalanine, the CDR3 is 13 amino acids long. Only the CDR3 region is kept as DNA, spanning 39 bases read in frame from base 1. V lost 5 bases and J lost 5 bases, and the count of bases not matched to a germline gene is 3. The data were obtained in a study of cytomegalovirus exposure and HLA in healthy donors (dated by TCRdb to 2016 to 2017). Broadly, across the study: An earlier analysis of some 600 of the donors reported 276 Gb of sequence data and approximately 120 million unique TCR beta sequences obtained from about 179 million T cells. HLA typing covered class I and class II loci at four-digit resolution. In addition to the first cohort of around 670 subjects, a separate validation cohort of 100 to 150 different subjects was used. Of the roughly 400 genotyped donors, about 80% fell in the genetic ancestry cluster associated with self-reported Caucasian donors. The number of donors typed differed by locus, with about 629-640 for A, B, C, DRB1 and DQB1, roughly 550 for DQA1, 600 to 610 for DPA1, and over 400 for DPB1. The aim of the study was to test whether cataloging public T cell receptors could identify signatures of past pathogen exposure. Roughly five DR-DQ haplotypes were handled as single units for association and clustering, since linkage in the cohort was strong. Genome-wide SNP genotypes for about 60% of the roughly 700 donors were used in a later genetic analysis, which treated that subset as a discovery cohort. Among about 400 genotyped donors of the cohort, an average of roughly 230,000 unique TCR beta nucleotide sequences was sequenced per donor, of which 15% to 20% were non-productive. The study profiled the T cell repertoires of hundreds of subjects by immunosequencing and related them to cytomegalovirus serostatus. To decide whether each TCR beta V gene segment behaved as functional or pseudogenic, an earlier analysis of nearly 600 of the donors relied on high-throughput TCR beta sequencing. A later analysis re-analyzed previously published TCR beta repertoires from roughly 630 donors and added high-resolution HLA genotyping to study TCR occurrence patterns. Donor age, sex, ethnicity and CMV serostatus were compiled together with the repertoire data. About 300 gigabases of sequencing data and approximately 93 million unique TCR sequences were included in an early release covering roughly 600 HLA-typed donors. All discovery cohort repertoires had been generated on a single sequencing platform. Rather than drawing on any new phenotypic data, the later analysis identified candidate immune exposures from TCR beta sequences and the way those sequences occurred across donors. High-throughput TCR immunosequencing, statistical association of individual TCRs with disease status, and machine learning were combined to predict cytomegalovirus infection status. Here is what the overall study found, with its caveats: According to a later genetic analysis, donors in an Asian-associated ancestry cluster had fewer N-insertions in productive TCRs than the approximately 650-donor mean. According to the authors, the approach could potentially be generalized to other disease states and immunological phenotypes. In an earlier analysis of around 600 of the donors, most TCR beta V segments were observed in productive rearrangements about 87% or about 30% of the time, broadly matching IMGT annotations. The classifier was reported to diagnose cytomegalovirus status with high specificity and sensitivity in both the original cohort and the validation cohort. Most TCR sequences were observed very rarely across donors, whereas some public TCRs were present in many individuals. Some IMGT-functional V segments, including TRBV6-2 and TRBV6-3, could not be distinguished by the 87-base-pair reads and were therefore excluded. A later analysis associated 16,951 TCR beta sequences with specific HLA alleles at a false discovery rate of 0.05. In vitro tests confirmed that a few of the cytomegalovirus-associated TCR beta chains recognize cytomegalovirus antigens. Because counts were too low, seventeen rarely observed V segments, including chromosome 9 orphons, were left out of the earlier analysis of 587 of the donors. Because HLA typing was unavailable for some donors at each locus, only the typed subset was used in association tests. In a later analysis, most CMV-associated TCR beta chains were found to appear HLA-restricted, with HLA associations seemingly driven largely by CMV exposure. According to a later analysis, parvovirus B19, influenza, CMV and Epstein-Barr virus appeared linked to several top co-occurrence clusters. Correlated functional status among segregating V segments might be attributable to linkage disequilibrium, but an unknown experimental factor could not be ruled out. In the study, about 150 TCR beta chains were listed as associated with cytomegalovirus. In a later analysis, HLA-associated TCR beta chains were found to be more clonally expanded and to have lower generation probabilities than equally common non-associated chains. In a later genetic analysis, a missense DCLRE1C variant was associated with V-gene and J-gene trimming of TCR beta chains, and the association was replicated in an independent cohort. A further reported finding was that TCR beta sequences accurately predicted the HLA-A and HLA-B alleles for most subjects in the first cohort. The sequencing pipeline was judged likely to have produced a cluster of highly shared sequence variants as a technical artifact. The only immune exposure information available for the cohort was CMV serostatus. A later analysis found that TCR association rates varied across HLA loci, with DRB1 alleles showing the most associated TCRs and HLA-C alleles the fewest. When HLA alleles, especially DR and DQ, strongly co-occurred, TCR associations were difficult to assign to individual alleles. Presence/absence analyses assumed roughly uniform sequencing depth across donors, an assumption that may not hold. This cohort had only TCR beta chains sequenced, and the lack of alpha or paired-chain data limited which features could be detected.

In total, approximately 700 healthy bone marrow donors made up the cohort. Cohort members were all nominally healthy when sampled, although unrecorded immune exposures were likely present. The donor was CMV seropositive and belonged to the group of more than 250 seropositive cohort members. Each donor provided a peripheral blood sample, and peripheral blood mononuclear cells were used for TCR beta sequencing. Genomic DNA was extracted from the blood cell samples with the Qiagen DNeasy Blood Extraction Kit. The library relied on the immunoSEQ multiplex PCR assay. The multiplex PCR relied on a mix of 60 forward primers for TCR Vbeta segments and 13 reverse primers for TCR Jbeta segments. The CDR3 region of rearranged TCR beta genes was amplified from genomic DNA with a multiplex PCR assay. On the Illumina HiSeq System, the amplified TCR beta libraries were sequenced as 87-base-pair reads. In the source study's methods: In a later analysis, tens of millions of unique TCR beta chains were counted across the 650 to 700 repertoires, and roughly 11 million of these chains were shared by at least two donors. Raw reads were error-corrected and collapsed into unique sequences by a nearest-neighbor algorithm in which closely related sequences were merged to remove PCR and sequencing errors. V, D and J gene segments were assigned by aligning CDR3 sequences to IMGT reference sequences. Each retained sequence needed at least a six-nucleotide match to both a V gene segment and a J gene segment. Rearrangements were called productive when the CDR3 lacked stop codons and stayed in frame with V and J; all others were non-productive. Following IMGT convention, CDR3 was defined as the stretch from the second conserved V-encoded cysteine to the conserved J-encoded phenylalanine. In an earlier analysis of 550 to 650 of the donors, sequences lacking an unambiguous match to a single V gene segment were excluded. An earlier analysis of approximately 590 of the donors classified V segments as functional when productive rearrangements were above 56.7% and as segregating when the standard deviation between donors was above 5%. To diagnose cytomegalovirus status from the catalog of TCR beta chain sequences, a statistical classification framework was built. A later analysis assigned V and J genes by comparing TCR nucleotide sequences with IMGT/GENE-DB human TR gene sequences. In a later analysis, CDR3 sequences and most-parsimonious VDJ recombination scenarios were assigned using the TCRdist pipeline. In a later analysis, each TCR beta chain was defined by its CDR3 amino acid sequence together with its V-gene family, and reads lacking a unique V-gene family were excluded. As a way to deal with suspected cross-contamination and a sequencing artifact, a later analysis dropped hundreds of nucleotide sequences that were highly shared and had low generation probability. For each public chain, a later analysis derived a clonal expansion index from normalized ranks of inferred template counts within each repertoire. In a later analysis, generation probabilities were computed using a VDJ recombination model fitted to out-of-frame rearrangements, and the results were checked against IGoR. A later analysis scored TCR-TCR, TCR-HLA and TCR-CMV co-occurrence with hypergeometric tests, applying a repertoire-size bias correction to TCR pairs. A later analysis estimated false discovery rates by permuting HLA or CMV assignments 20 times. In a later analysis, co-occurring TCRs were grouped using DBSCAN, and TCRdist sequence similarity was added for clustering within HLA-allele-positive subsets. Repertoires with fewer than 30,000 or more than 120,000 public chains, plus five repertoires with anomalous nucleotide sharing, were excluded from co-occurrence clustering. TCRdb holds this immuneACCESS table with in-frame rearrangements only. Some clones are missing; in checked studies, unresolved V genes explain under half, and the rest has no known cause. The V and J calls and clone size come from that table; D and trimming were worked out from the DNA. Across this sample there are some 120,000 clones, with 82% seen only once. The ten largest clones represent about 10% of the sample.

The sequence links TRBV27 to TRBJ2-5, with 9 bases aligning to TRBD2. This TCR derives from a male donor in good health and CMV-seropositive. The sample taken for sequencing was PBMCs. The nucleotide sequence is TGTGCCAGCAGTCTGGCGGGGGGGGAGACCCAGTACTTC. Translation gives CASSLAGGETQYF.